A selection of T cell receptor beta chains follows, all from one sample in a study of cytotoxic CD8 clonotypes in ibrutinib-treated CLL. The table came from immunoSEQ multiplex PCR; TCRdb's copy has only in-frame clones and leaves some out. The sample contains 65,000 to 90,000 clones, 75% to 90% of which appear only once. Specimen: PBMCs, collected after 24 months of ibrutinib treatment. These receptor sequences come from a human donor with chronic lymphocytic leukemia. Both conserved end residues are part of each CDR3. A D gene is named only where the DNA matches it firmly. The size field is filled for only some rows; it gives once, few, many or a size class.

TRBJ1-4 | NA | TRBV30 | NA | CAWKGQGTTNEKLFF | TGTGCCTGGAAGGGCCAGGGAACAACTAATGAAAAACTGTTTTTT
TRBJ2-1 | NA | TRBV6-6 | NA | CASSYGHLSYNEQFF | TGTGCCAGCAGTTACGGTCACCTCTCCTACAATGAGCAGTTCTTC
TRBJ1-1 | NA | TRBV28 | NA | CASSQTGMNTEAFF | TGTGCCAGCAGCCAAACAGGGATGAACACTGAAGCTTTCTTT
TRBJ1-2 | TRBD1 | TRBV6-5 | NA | CASSSGQDNGYTF | TGTGCCAGCAGCTCAGGACAGGATAATGGCTACACCTTC
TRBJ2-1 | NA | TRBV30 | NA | CACSLWQWYNEQFF | TGTGCCTGTTCACTGTGGCAGTGGTACAATGAGCAGTTCTTC
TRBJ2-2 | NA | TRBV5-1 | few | CASYGRTGELFF | TGCGCCAGCTATGGTCGCACCGGGGAGCTGTTTTTT
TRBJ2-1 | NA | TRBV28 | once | CASSLGSADWCFF | TGTGCCAGCAGTTTAGGTTCGGCGGACTGGTGCTTCTTC
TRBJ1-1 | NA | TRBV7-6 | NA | CASSLAVAMNTEAFF | TGTGCCAGCAGCTTAGCGGTCGCAATGAACACTGAAGCTTTCTTT
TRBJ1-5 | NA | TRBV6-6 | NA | CASSYRDRDQPQHF | TGTGCCAGCAGTTACCGGGACCGGGATCAGCCCCAGCATTTT
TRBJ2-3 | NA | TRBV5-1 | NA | CASSLGLLSTDTQYF | TGCGCCAGCAGCTTGGGCCTGCTTAGCACAGATACGCAGTATTTT
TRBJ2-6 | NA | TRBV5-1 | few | CASRGPDSGANVLTF | TGCGCCAGCAGGGGGCCGGACTCTGGGGCCAACGTCCTGACTTTC
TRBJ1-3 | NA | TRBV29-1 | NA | CSVEVGKGSGNTIYF | TGCAGCGTTGAAGTTGGGAAGGGCTCGGGAAACACCATATATTTT
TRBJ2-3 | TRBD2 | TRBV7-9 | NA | CASSPGLAGGGDTQYF | TGTGCCAGCAGCCCCGGACTAGCGGGAGGTGGCGATACGCAGTATTTT
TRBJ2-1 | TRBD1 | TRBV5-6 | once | CASSPLGQGTNNEQFF | TGTGCCAGCAGCCCGCTGGGACAGGGGACGAACAATGAGCAGTTCTTC
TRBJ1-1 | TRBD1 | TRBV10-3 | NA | CAISGGDRDRALRMNTEAFF | TGTGCCATCAGTGGAGGGGACCGGGACAGGGCATTAAGAATGAACACTGAAGCTTTCTTT
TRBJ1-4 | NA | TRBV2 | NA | CASSGRPNEKLFF | TGTGCCAGCAGTGGACGACCAAATGAAAAACTGTTTTTT
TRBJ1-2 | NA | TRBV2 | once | CASMGITNYGYTF | TGTGCCAGCATGGGCATCACTAACTATGGCTACACCTTC
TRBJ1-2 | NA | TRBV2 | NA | CASTGVSYGYTF | TGTGCCAGCACAGGGGTTAGCTATGGCTACACCTTC
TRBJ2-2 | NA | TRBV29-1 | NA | CIGTSGTGELFF | TGCATCGGGACATCGGGCACCGGGGAGCTGTTTTTT
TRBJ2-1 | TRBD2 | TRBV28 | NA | CASSWPLKLAGGTYNEQFF | TGTGCCAGCAGTTGGCCCCTTAAATTAGCGGGAGGTACCTACAATGAGCAGTTCTTC
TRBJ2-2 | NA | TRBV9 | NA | CASSVGTGVGELFF | TGTGCCAGCAGCGTAGGGACGGGAGTTGGGGAGCTGTTTTTT
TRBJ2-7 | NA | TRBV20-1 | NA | CSARVGEQYF | TGCAGTGCTAGAGTGGGAGAGCAGTACTTC
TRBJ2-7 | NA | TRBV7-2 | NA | CASSQDYEQYF | TGTGCCAGCAGCCAGGACTACGAGCAGTACTTC
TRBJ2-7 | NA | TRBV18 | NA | CASSPPRSLSSYEQYF | TGTGCCAGCTCACCACCGAGAAGTTTGAGCTCCTACGAGCAGTACTTC
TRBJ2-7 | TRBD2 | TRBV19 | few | CASSIRPPSGSVYEQYF | TGTGCCAGTAGTATCCGCCCCCCTAGCGGGAGTGTCTACGAGCAGTACTTC
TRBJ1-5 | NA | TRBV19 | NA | CASSMGTINQPQHF | TGTGCCAGTAGTATGGGCACGATCAATCAGCCCCAGCATTTT
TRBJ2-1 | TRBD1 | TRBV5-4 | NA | CASSSPGGTYNEQFF | TGTGCCAGCAGTTCCCCAGGGGGCACCTACAATGAGCAGTTCTTC
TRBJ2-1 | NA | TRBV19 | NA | CASSTPRGSSYNEQFF | TGTGCCAGTAGTACCCCCCGGGGGAGCTCCTACAATGAGCAGTTCTTC
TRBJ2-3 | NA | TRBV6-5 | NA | CASSEGDTQYF | TGTGCCAGCAGTGAAGGAGATACGCAGTATTTT
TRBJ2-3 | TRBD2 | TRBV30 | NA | CAWSVPVLLAGGADTQYF | TGTGCCTGGAGTGTCCCAGTCCTACTAGCGGGAGGTGCCGATACGCAGTATTTT
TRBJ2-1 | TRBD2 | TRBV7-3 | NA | CASSKDGTSLNEQFF | TGTGCCAGCAGTAAAGACGGGACTAGCCTGAATGAGCAGTTCTTC
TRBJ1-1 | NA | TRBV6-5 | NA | CASSREVNTEAFF | TGTGCCAGCAGTAGAGAGGTGAACACTGAAGCTTTCTTT
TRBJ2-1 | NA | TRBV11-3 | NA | CASSPDSYNEQFF | TGTGCCAGCAGCCCCGACAGCTACAATGAGCAGTTCTTC
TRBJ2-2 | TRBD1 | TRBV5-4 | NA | CASSPGTGGSGELFF | TGTGCCAGCAGCCCTGGGACAGGGGGCTCCGGGGAGCTGTTTTTT
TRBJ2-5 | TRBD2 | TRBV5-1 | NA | CASSTSSGRAGETQYF | TGCGCCAGCAGCACCTCTAGCGGGAGGGCGGGTGAGACCCAGTACTTC
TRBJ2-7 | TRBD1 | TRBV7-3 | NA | CASSLGKGTGPPNYEQYF | TGTGCCAGCAGCTTAGGTAAGGGGACAGGTCCCCCTAATTACGAGCAGTACTTC
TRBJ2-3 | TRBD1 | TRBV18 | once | CASSRDRGRTSTDTQYF | TGTGCCAGCTCACGGGACAGGGGGCGAACTAGCACAGATACGCAGTATTTT
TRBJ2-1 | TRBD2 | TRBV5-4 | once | CASSLAGGRNEQFF | TGTGCCAGCAGCTTAGCGGGAGGACGAAATGAGCAGTTCTTC
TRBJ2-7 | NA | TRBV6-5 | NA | CANSLGEQYF | TGTGCCAATAGCTTGGGCGAGCAGTACTTC
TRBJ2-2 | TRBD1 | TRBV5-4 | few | CASSYKDRANTGELFF | TGTGCCAGCAGCTATAAGGACAGGGCGAACACCGGGGAGCTGTTTTTT
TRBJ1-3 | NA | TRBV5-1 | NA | CASSRQGSGNTIYF | TGCGCCAGCAGCCGTCAAGGCTCTGGAAACACCATATATTTT
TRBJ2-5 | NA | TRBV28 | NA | CASNLRVLGETQYF | TGTGCCAGCAACCTACGGGTGCTCGGGGAGACCCAGTACTTC
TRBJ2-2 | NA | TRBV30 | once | CAWSGDSTGELFF | TGTGCCTGGAGTGGGGACTCAACCGGGGAGCTGTTTTTT